The 10 T cell receptor beta chains presented below share a single source sample, sequenced in a study of shared clonotypes between healthy human individuals (dated by TCRdb to about 2020). Library creation used the immunoSEQ multiplex PCR assay. The table comes from immuneACCESS by way of TCRdb, which keeps in-frame sequences with V and J called. Part of the clones is missing from these tables; in studies checked, under half for an unresolved V gene and the rest for unknown reasons. This sample has about 500,000 clones in its table, and around 77% of those were observed once. Around 11% of the sample rests with the top ten. Sequencing used PBMCs. The receptor set was obtained from a woman in her thirties or forties in good health. Some clones in this sample may be carry-over from other donors' samples.

The chain uses TRBV18 and TRBJ2-3; D is possibly TRBD1 (6 bases). The V end lost 6 bases, the J end lost 4 bases, and 11 bases lay between the germline ends. CDR3 length: 13 residues. The germline V gene encodes CDR1 KGHSH and CDR2 LQKENI. CDR3 bases: TGTGCCAGCTCGCTACAGGGTCCAGATACGCAGTATTTT. Its protein is CASSLQGPDTQYF. The full variable domain, completed using reference TRBV18 and TRBJ2-3, is NAGVMQNPRHLVRRRGQEARLRCSPMKGHSHVYWYRQLPEEGLKFMVYLQKENIIDESGMPKERFSAEFPKEGPSILRIQQVVRGDSAAYFCASSLQGPDTQYFGPGTRLTVL.

This clone has only a few counts. The chain couples TRBV28 to TRBJ2-7, with TRBD1 identical over 9 bases. CDR3 length equals 14 residues. The V and J ends lost 1 base and 7 bases, in that order; junction bases with no gene match: 5. The germline CDR1 and CDR2 sequences are MDHEN and SYDVKM. CDR3 amino acids: CASSLLQGAVEQYF. CDR3 bases: TGTGCCAGCAGTTTATTACAGGGGGCGGTAGAGCAGTACTTC.

The V gene is TRBV5-5, the J gene TRBJ2-7; 8 positions match TRBD2. The V segment lost 4 bases and the J segment 0 bases; nucleotides outside the gene matches: 9. Germline CDR1 SGHKS, CDR2 YYEKEE (reference sequence). CDR3 size: 16 residues. In DNA, the CDR3 is TGTGCCAGCAGCCCCGGAACTAGCGGCTTCTCCTACGAGCAGTACTTC. Translation: CASSPGTSGFSYEQYF.

This rearrangement joins TRBV28 to TRBJ2-5, with D maybe TRBD1 (6 bases). CDR3 length: 14 amino acids. V lost 7 bases to trimming and J lost 3 bases, with 15 bases between them. Germline CDR1 MDHEN, CDR2 SYDVKM. CDR3 sequence: CASIGSGQEETQYF. The CDR3 DNA reads as TGTGCCAGCATAGGTTCGGGACAAGAAGAGACCCAGTACTTC.

This chain uses TRBV19 with TRBJ1-1; D remains ambiguous. Germline-derived CDR1 and CDR2 are LNHDA and SQIVND (reference sequence). V gave up 1 base and J gave up 4 bases, with 10 bases separating them. This CDR3 is built from 14 residues. The CDR3 here is CASSIGELFTEAFF. The CDR3, as DNA: TGTGCCAGTAGTATAGGAGAACTATTCACTGAAGCTTTCTTT.

The DNA of the CDR3 is TGTGCCAGCAGTTTTGCGGGAACCACCGGGGAGCTGTTTTTT. This encodes CASSFAGTTGELFF. This chain joins TRBV28 and TRBJ2-2; D perhaps matches TRBD2 (6 bases). Trimming took 3 bases from V and 4 from J, leaving 9 bases between them. This CDR3 comprises 14 residues. Germline CDR1 reads MDHEN; CDR2 reads SYDVKM.

This chain links TRBV5-1 with TRBJ2-1, with D possibly TRBD2 on 6 matching bases. CDR1 is SGHRS, CDR2 YFSETQ, per germline. The length of the CDR3 is 15 residues. V was pared by 2 bases and J by 6 bases, with 15 bases between. CDR3 sequence: CASSFPLDYRNEQFF. As DNA, the CDR3 is TGCGCCAGCAGCTTCCCACTGGACTATCGCAATGAGCAGTTCTTC.

About this clone: One end of the junction is discordant with germline, which a read error may explain. The chain links TRBV7-7 to TRBJ2-1, with D maybe TRBD2 (5 bases). The CDR3 totals 12 residues. The germline gives CDR1 SSHAT, CDR2 FNYEAQ (reference sequence). The CDR3 is CASSSDRGEQFF. In DNA form, the CDR3 reads TGTGCTAGCAGCTCCGACCGGGGTGAGCAGTTCTTC.

CDR3 in DNA: TGTGCCAGCAGCGTAGGGGCTAGCGGGCACCCTCCCTACGAGCAGTACTTC. Encoded protein: CASSVGASGHPPYEQYF. The chain is built from TRBV9 and TRBJ2-7; 8 nucleotides agree with TRBD2. Trimming removed 0 bases from V and 2 bases from J; junction bases left unmatched: 10. Looked up from germline, CDR1 is SGDLS and CDR2 is YYNGEE. The CDR3 consists of 17 residues.

V is TRBV5-1 and J is TRBJ1-4, with D perhaps TRBD1 (5 bases). The CDR3 spans 16 residues. Trimming stripped 4 bases from V and 3 bases from J, with 16 bases between. The germline V gene encodes CDR1 SGHRS and CDR2 YFSETQ. CDR3 coding DNA: TGCGCCAGCAGCCTGGACCTTCGAGGGGCTAATGAAAAACTGTTTTTT. It translates to CASSLDLRGANEKLFF.